This TCR beta chain stems from a study of blood T cell repertoires in COVID-19. Turning to the study itself: Acute and convalescent COVID-19 specimens originated in the United States, Italy and Spain.

Germline values: CDR1 SNHLY, CDR2 FYNNEI. V shed 6 bases, J shed 5 bases, and the junction held 7 bases outside the gene matches. This CDR3 is 14 amino acids long. Residents of under 25 US areas, aged about 18 to 89 years, made up the participants. The table came from immunoSEQ multiplex PCR; TCRdb's copy has only in-frame clones and leaves some out. The repertoire holds some 300,000 clones, around 87% seen once, with 3.5% to 4.5% in the top ten. The sample was PBMCs or T cells enriched from blood (not recorded which). This chain links TRBV2 with TRBJ1-2; TRBD1 matches at 9 bases. The TCR sequence derives from a woman aged 18-29 years with acute COVID-19. CDR3 region: CASRDRGAGYGYTF. In DNA, the CDR3 is TGTGCCAGCAGGGACAGGGGAGCGGGGTATGGCTACACCTTC. Together with reference TRBV2 and TRBJ1-2, the CDR3 gives the full variable domain: EPEVTQTPSHQVTQMGQEVILRCVPISNHLYFYWYRQILGQKVEFLVSFYNNEISEKSEIFDDQFSVERPDGSNFTLKIRSTKLEDSAMYFCASRDRGAGYGYTFGSGTRLTVV.